This T cell receptor beta chain appears in the sequencing data of a study of blood T cell repertoires in COVID-19. Looking at the study overall: The analysed material was cDNA or gDNA that came from T cells, B-cell-depleted T cells, or PBMCs.

Germline lookup yields CDR1 SGHRS and CDR2 YFSETQ. CDR3 length: 13 amino acids. V was cut by 0 bases and J by 6 bases, with 10 bases left in between. In the authors' workflow: Amplifying reference gene primers gave estimates of nucleated cell counts. Assay used: immunoSEQ multiplex PCR; TCRdb lists only in-frame clones, some missing. D and trimming were read from the DNA, whereas the V and J calls and clone size are those reported in that table. The sample gives 90,000 to 100,000 clones, less than 90% of which show up once; under 2% is in the top ten. Sequencing used peripheral blood. The V gene is TRBV5-1, the J gene TRBJ2-7; a possible D gene is TRBD1 (6 bases). The sequence derives from an older man with acute or convalescent COVID-19. The CDR3 nucleotides read TGCGCCAGCAGCTTGGAGGGGGTTTTCGAGCAGTACTTC. The encoded protein is CASSLEGVFEQYF.